The 19 T cell receptor beta chains presented below share a single source sample, sequenced in a study of Graves' ophthalmopathy and Graves' hyperthyroidism. RNA transcripts yielded amplified TCR beta CDR3 regions. The first-round RT-PCR employed HTBI primers together with the Qiagen OneStep RT-PCR kit. A multiplex PCR was then performed as the second round. TCRdb independently ran MiXCR on the multiplex PCR reads; one entry per CDR3 protein. Of a few hundred thousand distinct CDR3 sequences listed, approximately 15% are singletons. Sequencing was performed on peripheral blood. Receptors were obtained from a woman aged 18-29 years with stable Graves' hyperthyroidism.

The table lists this clonotype with a few counts. V is TRBV6-5 and J is TRBJ1-5; 10 positions agree with TRBD1. J was trimmed by 4 bases and V by 6 bases; bases with no gene match: 9. Germline CDR1 and CDR2: MNHEY and SVGAGI. The CDR3 length is 16 residues. The CDR3 nucleotides are TGTGCCAGCAGCTATAGTGGGACAGGGGAAAATCAGCCCCAGCATTTT. It translates to CASSYSGTGENQPQHF.

This clonotype was counted ten times or more. The DNA of the CDR3 is TGTGCCACCAGTGAACAAGACAGAGATCAGCCCCAGCATTTT. Its protein is CATSEQDRDQPQHF. This chain links TRBV24-1 with TRBJ1-5; possibly TRBD1 for D (5 bases). Germline CDR1 and CDR2: KGHDR and SFDVKD. This CDR3 has 14 amino acids. V was cut by 4 bases and J by 5 bases, with 11 bases left in between.

Many counts were recorded for this clonotype. CDR3 in amino acids: CASSEWSQENQPQHF. The DNA for the CDR3 is TGTGCCAGCAGTGAATGGAGCCAGGAGAATCAGCCCCAGCATTTT. V usage is TRBV6-1 and J usage is TRBJ1-5; D is uncertain. With 2 bases removed from V and 4 bases from J, the gap between germline ends came to 12 bases. Germline CDR1 MNHNS, CDR2 SASEGT. The CDR3 loop spans 15 amino acids.

The chain uses TRBV5-1 and TRBJ2-2; D gene ambiguous. V was shortened by 4 bases and J by 5 bases, with 15 bases between the two germline ends. Looked up from germline, CDR1 is SGHRS and CDR2 is YFSETQ. This CDR3 has 15 amino acids. This chain's CDR3 is CASSHIRVPTGELFF. CDR3 DNA: TGCGCCAGCAGCCACATCCGGGTCCCTACCGGGGAGCTGTTTTTT.

In this sample, this clonotype turned up many times. The V and J genes are TRBV6-1 and TRBJ1-5, with no clear D. Trimming left V 7 bases short and J 3 bases short, with 4 bases between. This CDR3 region has 11 residues. Germline loops: CDR1 MNHNS, CDR2 SASEGT. CDR3 nucleotide sequence: TGTGCCAGCAACGACAATCAGCCCCAGCATTTT. It specifies CASNDNQPQHF.

This chain connects TRBV27 to TRBJ2-4, with D possibly matching TRBD1 (6 bases). V was shortened by 2 bases and J by 0 bases, with 11 bases between the two germline ends. In germline, CDR1 is MNHEY, CDR2 SMNVEV (reference sequence). CDR3 length: 16 amino acids. Written as DNA, the CDR3 is TGTGCCAGCAGTTTAGATGGGGGCGTAGCCAAAAACATTCAGTACTTC. Translating gives CASSLDGGVAKNIQYF.

The sample holds many counts of this clonotype. This sequence joins TRBV9 and TRBJ2-7, with D tentatively TRBD2 (5 bases). There are 12 residues in the CDR3. The germline V gene has CDR1 SGDLS and CDR2 YYNGEE. Trimming pared 0 bases from V and 9 bases from J, leaving 10 bases between. This chain's CDR3 is CASSVEEGRQYF. The DNA of the CDR3 is TGTGCCAGCAGCGTAGAAGAGGGTAGGCAGTACTTC.

The table lists this clonotype with many counts. This rearrangement joins TRBV19 to TRBJ1-2; 7 bases match TRBD1. CDR1 and CDR2 (germline): LNHDA, SQIVND (reference sequence). The CDR3 contains 13 residues. V shed 10 bases and J 6 bases; nucleotides not matched to a gene: 11. The CDR3 loop reads CATRDSISDGYTF. The CDR3 coding sequence is TGTGCCACCCGGGACAGTATAAGCGATGGCTACACCTTC. Supplemented by reference TRBV19 and TRBJ1-2, the full variable domain reads DGGITQSPKYLFRKEGQNVTLSCEQNLNHDAMYWYRQDPGQGLRLIYYSQIVNDFQKGDIAEGYSVSREKKESFPLTVTSAQKNPTAFYLCATRDSISDGYTFGSGTRLTVV.

This clonotype came up many times. V gene TRBV15 combines with J gene TRBJ1-1; maybe TRBD1 (5 bases). The ends were cut back, 0 bases at V and 5 bases at J, with 16 bases in the middle. Germline V CDR1 and CDR2: LNHNV, YYDKDF (reference sequence). The CDR3 runs to 16 residues. The CDR3 reads CATSRDLGPMGTEAFF. DNA of the CDR3: TGTGCCACCAGCAGAGATCTGGGGCCAATGGGTACTGAAGCTTTCTTT. The entire variable domain, with the rest obtained from reference TRBV15 and TRBJ1-1, is as follows: DAMVIQNPRYQVTQFGKPVTLSCSQTLNHNVMYWYQQKSSQAPKLLFHYYDKDFNNEADTPDNFQSRRPNTSFCFLDIRSPGLGDTAMYLCATSRDLGPMGTEAFFGQGTRLTVV.

At least ten counts were recorded for this clonotype. CDR3 sequence reads: CASSYSSERGGKETQYF. The CDR3, as DNA: TGTGCCAGCAGTTACTCGAGTGAGCGGGGGGGAAAAGAGACCCAGTACTTC. The chain carries TRBV6-5 and TRBJ2-5; 10 positions match TRBD2. Germline values: CDR1 MNHEY, CDR2 SVGAGI. CDR3 size: 17 residues. V shed 0 bases and J 3 bases; nucleotides not matched to a gene: 7.

This sequence joins TRBV2 and TRBJ2-7; a possible D gene is TRBD2 (5 bases). The germline V gene encodes CDR1 SNHLY and CDR2 FYNNEI. The CDR3 covers 13 residues. The V end was cut by 1 base, the J end by 5 bases, with 9 bases between. The CDR3 DNA follows: TGTGCCAGCAGTGAAGGGGTGACTAACGAGCAGTACTTC. This gives the protein CASSEGVTNEQYF.

The genes are TRBV20-1 and TRBJ2-5, with 13 bases lining up with TRBD2. J lost 5 bases, V lost 2 bases, and 11 bases had no gene match. The CDR3 is 17 amino acids. Germline V CDR1 and CDR2: DFQATT, SNEGSKA (reference sequence). The CDR3: CSARHHGLAGARETQYF. The CDR3 DNA sequence: TGCAGTGCTAGACACCACGGACTAGCGGGGGCTAGGGAGACCCAGTACTTC.

This clonotype showed up many times. The J gene is TRBJ2-5, the V gene TRBV7-2; D could derive from TRBD1 or TRBD2 (5 bases each). Germline V CDR1 and CDR2: SGHTA, FQGNSA. Trimming left V 2 bases short and J 4 bases short, with 11 bases between. CDR3 size: 14 residues. CDR3 in amino acids: CASSLQGPGETQYF. The CDR3 DNA reads as TGTGCCAGCAGCTTACAGGGACCAGGAGAGACCCAGTACTTC. The variable domain in full, with the rest retrieved from reference TRBV7-2 and TRBJ2-5, is GAGVSQSPSNKVTEKGKDVELRCDPISGHTALYWYRQSLGQGLEFLIYFQGNSAPDKSGLPSDRFSAERTGGSVSTLTIQRTQQEDSAVYLCASSLQGPGETQYFGPGTRLLVL.

This clonotype was seen ten or more times. This sequence joins TRBV6-2 or TRBV6-3 and TRBJ1-5; possible D gene TRBD1, 5 bases. V was clipped by 10 bases and J by 5 bases, with 18 bases between them. From germline, CDR1 is MNHEY and CDR2 SVGEGT. The CDR3 loop spans 14 amino acids. The DNA for the CDR3 is TGTGCCACTGGGCAGGGCGTTCAATATCAGCCCCAGCATTTT. This encodes CATGQGVQYQPQHF.

This clonotype was counted between two and nine times. V is TRBV11-2 and J is TRBJ1-3, with no clear D. CDR3 length equals 16 residues. The V end lost 6 bases, the J end lost 4 bases, and 19 bases lay between the germline ends. CDR1 is SGHAT and CDR2 is FQNNGV in the germline V gene. The CDR3 DNA reads as TGTGCCAGCAGACGCGATACCCTGGACGGAGGAAACACCATATATTTT. This translates into CASRRDTLDGGNTIYF.

The CDR3 sequence: CASSRGTAENYGYTF. The CDR3 DNA sequence: TGTGCCAGCAGTAGAGGGACAGCTGAAAACTATGGCTACACCTTC. The chain links TRBV6-1 to TRBJ1-2; TRBD1 aligns across 7 bases. In germline, CDR1 is MNHNS, CDR2 SASEGT. V lost 5 bases, J lost 2 bases, and 8 bases stayed unmatched. The CDR3 is 15 residues long.

This clonotype was found many times. One junction end disagrees with the germline gene, perhaps due to a read error. The V call is TRBV6-1, the J call TRBJ2-5; 8 bases map to TRBD2. Germline V CDR1 and CDR2: MNHNS, SASEGT. The CDR3 spans 14 residues. CDR3 in DNA: TGTGCCAGCAGCCTTGGGGGTAGCGGGGTGGGTTTGAACTTC. Protein sequence: CASSLGGSGVGLNF.

This clonotype showed up just a few times. A much larger clonotype is one base distant, so this may be a read error. The genes are TRBV2 and TRBJ2-7, with D hard to call. Per the germline V gene, CDR1 is SNHLY and CDR2 is FYNNEI. V lost 8 bases, J lost 2 bases, and 16 bases lay in between. The CDR3 totals 14 residues. CDR3 nucleotides: TGTGCCAGCCGTCGGGCTCTACGGCCCTACGAGCAGTACTTC. Translation: CASRRALRPYEQYF.

There are a few counts of this clonotype. The chain couples TRBV27 to TRBJ2-6, with D hard to call. This CDR3 is built from 16 residues. CDR1 and CDR2 (germline): MNHEY, SMNVEV (reference sequence). The ends were cut back, 7 bases at V and 0 bases at J, with 13 bases in the middle. CDR3 protein: CASTKYGSSGANVLTF. For the CDR3, the DNA is TGTGCCAGCACTAAGTACGGGTCCTCTGGGGCCAACGTCCTGACTTTC. The variable domain in full, completed from reference TRBV27 and TRBJ2-6, reads EAQVTQNPRYLITVTGKKLTVTCSQNMNHEYMSWYRQDPGLGLRQIYYSMNVEVTDKGDVPEGYKVSRKEKRNFPLILESPSPNQTSLYFCASTKYGSSGANVLTFGAGSRLTVL.